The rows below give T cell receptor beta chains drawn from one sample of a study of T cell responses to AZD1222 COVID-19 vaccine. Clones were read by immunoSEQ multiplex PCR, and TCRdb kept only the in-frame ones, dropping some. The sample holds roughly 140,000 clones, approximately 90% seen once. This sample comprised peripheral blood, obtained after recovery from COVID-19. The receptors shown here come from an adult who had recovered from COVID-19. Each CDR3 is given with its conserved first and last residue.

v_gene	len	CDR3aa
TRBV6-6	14	CASSPPTAEWGYTF
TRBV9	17	CASSRRLGTGAPSGYTF
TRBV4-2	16	CASSQGGGGDNEKLFF
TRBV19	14	CASSITGQGHEQYF
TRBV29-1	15	CSGRARNLGRETQYF
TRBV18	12	CASSPGSGEQYF
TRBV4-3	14	CASSQDRGPGELFF
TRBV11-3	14	CASSLDVRNNEQFF
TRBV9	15	CASSVEGGRATEAFF
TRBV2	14	CASSQDWLGNEQFF
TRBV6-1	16	CASSAQGFGLTDTQYF
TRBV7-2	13	CASSLVGSETQYF
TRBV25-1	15	CASRASGGASEKLFF
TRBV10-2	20	CASSIPQGRTVGLMNTEAFF